This passage covers 32 T cell receptor beta chains from one sample sequenced in a study of T cell repertoires in cytomegalovirus infection. Their antigens are not known. Each CDR3 protein gets one entry after TCRdb re-called the reads with MiXCR. In the table there are 35,000 to 55,000 distinct CDR3 sequences, 15% to 25% of which are singletons. The specimen was CD8+ T cells from cultured PBMCs, collected from culture after CMV antigen stimulation. These TCRs come from a human donor in good health (CMV status not recorded). Some clones in this sample may be carry-over from other donors' samples.

The table lists this clonotype with many counts. The V gene is TRBV28, the J gene TRBJ2-7, with TRBD1 identical over 8 bases. This CDR3 region has 14 residues. CDR1 MDHEN and CDR2 SYDVKM come from the germline V gene. V shed 1 base, J shed 5 bases, and the junction held 4 bases outside the gene matches. The CDR3 is CASSLFRGLDEQYF. In DNA form, the CDR3 reads TGTGCCAGCAGTTTATTCAGGGGGCTGGACGAGCAGTACTTC.

This chain connects TRBV6-8 to TRBJ2-5, with 7 bases lining up with TRBD1. The CDR3 loop spans 14 amino acids. Germline CDR1 MNHGY, CDR2 SAAAGT. The V gene end was trimmed by 0 bases and the J gene end by 3 bases; junction bases not matched to a gene: 1. The CDR3 spells CASSYSGTEETQYF. DNA of the CDR3: TGTGCCAGCAGTTACTCAGGGACAGAAGAGACCCAGTACTTC.

This clonotype appeared a single time. A much bigger clone sits one base away, suggesting this may be a read error. This chain joins TRBV7-2 and TRBJ2-2, with a tentative D call TRBD2 (7 bases). The CDR3 covers 14 residues. In germline, CDR1 is SGHTA, CDR2 FQGNSA. CDR3 sequence reads: CAGSLGGGLGELFF. As DNA, the CDR3 is TGTGCCGGCAGCTTAGGGGGGGGGCTCGGGGAGCTGTTTTTT. The complete variable domain, with remaining parts taken from reference TRBV7-2 and TRBJ2-2, reads GAGVSQSPSNKVTEKGKDVELRCDPISGHTALYWYRQSLGQGLEFLIYFQGNSAPDKSGLPSDRFSAERTGGSVSTLTIQRTQQEDSAVYLCAGSLGGGLGELFFGEGSRLTVL.

This clonotype was seen ten or more times. J is TRBJ1-1 and V is TRBV15, with 9 bases aligning to TRBD1. V shed 0 bases, J shed 6 bases, and the junction held 2 bases outside the gene matches. This CDR3 comprises 14 residues. Germline V gene lookup returns CDR1 LNHNV and CDR2 YYDKDF (reference sequence). CDR3 coding DNA: TGTGCCACCAGCAGAGATACAGGGGGCCCTGAAGCTTTCTTT. Translated: CATSRDTGGPEAFF. Complete variable domain (other parts from reference TRBV15 and TRBJ1-1): DAMVIQNPRYQVTQFGKPVTLSCSQTLNHNVMYWYQQKSSQAPKLLFHYYDKDFNNEADTPDNFQSRRPNTSFCFLDIRSPGLGDTAMYLCATSRDTGGPEAFFGQGTRLTVV.

This clonotype has a handful of counts. The gene calls are TRBV9 and TRBJ2-2; the D is unclear. This CDR3 has 12 amino acids. V was clipped by 4 bases and J by 9 bases, with 10 bases between them. CDR1 is SGDLS, CDR2 YYNGEE, per germline. This chain's CDR3 is CASSTEKRELFF. CDR3 coding DNA: TGTGCCAGCAGCACCGAAAAGAGGGAGCTGTTTTTT. The whole variable domain, remainder taken from reference TRBV9 and TRBJ2-2, is DSGVTQTPKHLITATGQRVTLRCSPRSGDLSVYWYQQSLDQGLQFLIQYYNGEERAKGNILERFSAQQFPDLHSELNLSSLELGDSALYFCASSTEKRELFFGEGSRLTVL.

The V and J genes are TRBV19 and TRBJ2-3, with a weak D call TRBD2 (5 bases). This CDR3 has 12 residues. Trimming took off 6 bases at V and 3 bases at J, with 7 bases between the two ends. The germline CDR1 and CDR2 sequences are LNHDA and SQIVND (reference sequence). The CDR3 nucleotides read TGTGCCAGTAGGTCGGGGACAGATACGCAGTATTTT. Amino acid sequence: CASRSGTDTQYF.

About this clonotype: It may be a read error: a sequence one base away is much more abundant. V usage is TRBV11-2 and J usage is TRBJ1-6; possibly TRBD1 for D (6 bases). Germline V gives CDR1 SGHAT, CDR2 FQNNGV. CDR3 length: 15 amino acids. CDR3 residues: CASSLHVQGNSTLHF. CDR3 in DNA: TGTGCCAGCAGCTTACATGTCCAGGGGAATTCAACCCTCCACTTT.

This clonotype has a count of ten or more. DNA of the CDR3: TGTGCCAGCAGCTTTACCGGGACAGACTACGAGCAGTACTTC. Residues: CASSFTGTDYEQYF. The chain couples TRBV5-4 to TRBJ2-7; 7 bases are a match to TRBD1. The V and J ends lost 2 bases and 3 bases, in that order; junction bases with no gene match: 5. In germline, CDR1 is SGHNT, CDR2 YYREEE (reference sequence). This CDR3 comprises 14 residues.

This clonotype occurred a few times. This chain links TRBV2 with TRBJ2-5; TRBD1 might be the D (5 bases). Germline V lookup: CDR1 SNHLY, CDR2 FYNNEI. There are 15 residues in the CDR3. Trimming cost V 6 bases and J 0 bases, with 14 bases left between them. The CDR3 coding sequence is TGTGCCAGCAGCGTCGACAGAGCTTACCAAGAGACCCAGTACTTC. Its protein is CASSVDRAYQETQYF.

This clonotype was recorded many times. The DNA of the CDR3 is TGTGCCAGCACCTCCCTCGTGGGGGACGGCGATCACTATGGCTACACCTTC. Its protein is CASTSLVGDGDHYGYTF. V gene TRBV27 combines with J gene TRBJ1-2; D possibly corresponds to TRBD1 (5 bases). The CDR3 spans 17 residues. V dropped 7 bases and J dropped 3 bases, with 24 bases sitting between them. CDR1 MNHEY and CDR2 SMNVEV come from the germline V gene (reference sequence).

This chain connects TRBV9 to TRBJ1-2; 8 positions agree with TRBD1. Germline trimming cut 4 bases from V and 4 bases from J; bases unmatched to any gene: 6. The germline V gene encodes CDR1 SGDLS and CDR2 YYNGEE. CDR3 length equals 14 residues. Here the CDR3 DNA reads TGTGCCAGCAGCCAGTTACAGGGGGGCTATGGCTACACCTTC. Translating gives CASSQLQGGYGYTF.

Many counts were recorded for this clonotype. V and J are TRBV7-2 and TRBJ1-5; D gene uncertain. The germline gives CDR1 SGHTA, CDR2 FQGNSA. V gave up 1 base and J gave up 2 bases, with 9 bases separating them. The CDR3 totals 15 residues. The CDR3 bases are TGTGCCAGCAGCTTAGTAGGGTTGGGCAATCAGCCCCAGCATTTT. Residues: CASSLVGLGNQPQHF.

This clonotype was found many times. The V gene is TRBV7-6, the J gene TRBJ2-1; 8 positions match TRBD2. CDR1 is SGHVS, CDR2 FNYEAQ, per germline. V gave up 5 bases and J gave up 7 bases; unmatched junction bases: 7. CDR3 length: 14 residues. The CDR3 sequence is CASSAGGVGNEQFF. The CDR3 coding sequence is TGTGCCAGCAGCGCCGGGGGGGTGGGTAATGAGCAGTTCTTC.

This clonotype was seen many times. J is TRBJ2-1 and V is TRBV27; D may be TRBD1 (6 bases). CDR3 length: 14 amino acids. V lost 5 bases to trimming and J lost 5 bases, with 13 bases between them. Germline V gene sequence: CDR1 MNHEY, CDR2 SMNVEV (reference sequence). DNA of the CDR3: TGTGCCAGCAGTCCCTGGGGGCTAAACAATGAGCAGTTCTTC. Protein sequence: CASSPWGLNNEQFF.

The chain is built from TRBV20-1 and TRBJ2-7; 8 bases line up with TRBD1. Germline values: CDR1 DFQATT, CDR2 SNEGSKA (reference sequence). Trimming took 5 bases from V and 5 from J; bases not matched to a gene: 11. This CDR3 is 14 amino acids long. CDR3 region: CSAPRGLQTNEQYF. For the CDR3, the DNA is TGCAGTGCTCCCAGGGGGCTACAGACGAACGAGCAGTACTTC.

The sample holds many counts of this clonotype. The chain combines TRBV7-2 with TRBJ1-1; possibly TRBD1 for D (5 bases). The CDR3 has 15 residues. Germline CDR1 and CDR2: SGHTA and FQGNSA. Trimming took 5 bases from V and 5 from J, leaving 18 bases between them. Here the CDR3 reads CASSPSGLWGTEAFF. The CDR3 nucleotides read TGTGCCAGCAGCCCCTCAGGGCTCTGGGGAACTGAAGCTTTCTTT. Using reference TRBV7-2 and TRBJ1-1 for the parts outside the CDR3, the full variable domain is GAGVSQSPSNKVTEKGKDVELRCDPISGHTALYWYRQSLGQGLEFLIYFQGNSAPDKSGLPSDRFSAERTGGSVSTLTIQRTQQEDSAVYLCASSPSGLWGTEAFFGQGTRLTVV.

Details on this clonotype: Sequence at one end of the junction differs from germline and may be a read error. The CDR3 DNA reads as TGTGCCAACAGTTTATCGGATACGCAGTATTTT. Encoded protein: CANSLSDTQYF. The chain employs TRBV12-3 or TRBV12-4 and TRBJ2-3; unclear D gene. CDR3 length: 11 amino acids.

J is TRBJ2-3 and V is TRBV12-3 or TRBV12-4; D is perhaps TRBD1 or TRBD2 (5 bases each). Trimming stripped 5 bases from V and 1 base from J, with 10 bases between. This CDR3 has 14 amino acids. The CDR3 is CASSREGGTDTQYF. The DNA of the CDR3 is TGTGCCAGCAGTCGGGAAGGGGGCACAGATACGCAGTATTTT.

The chain couples TRBV6-2 or TRBV6-3 to TRBJ2-7, with D hard to call. With 7 bases removed from V and 0 bases from J, the gap between germline ends came to 4 bases. CDR1 is MNHEY and CDR2 is SVGEGT in the germline V gene. The CDR3 has 11 amino acids. Here the CDR3 reads CASTSSYEQYF. The CDR3 DNA reads TGTGCCAGCACTAGCTCCTACGAGCAGTACTTC.

The V gene is TRBV27, the J gene TRBJ2-7; 7 nucleotides align to TRBD1. CDR1 MNHEY and CDR2 SMNVEV come from the germline V gene (reference sequence). Trimming removed 4 bases from V and 2 bases from J; junction bases left unmatched: 2. The CDR3 totals 13 residues. The CDR3 sequence: CASSWDSTYEQYF. The CDR3 DNA sequence: TGTGCCAGCAGTTGGGACAGTACCTACGAGCAGTACTTC.

The genes are TRBV7-9 and TRBJ2-2, with D unresolved. The CDR3 consists of 13 residues. Trimming removed 1 base from V and 6 bases from J, with 6 bases in between. The germline V gene has CDR1 SEHNR and CDR2 FQNEAQ (reference sequence). Written as DNA, the CDR3 is TGTGCCAGCAGCTTAGGAGTCGCCGGGGAGCTGTTTTTT. It encodes CASSLGVAGELFF.

This chain links TRBV30 with TRBJ2-7; D unclear. Trimming pared 1 base from V and 6 bases from J, leaving 19 bases between. CDR3 length: 15 amino acids. CDR1 and CDR2 (germline): GTSNPN, SVGIG (reference sequence). The CDR3 sequence is CAWSAGPGHASEQYF. Written as DNA, the CDR3 is TGTGCCTGGAGTGCCGGCCCGGGCCACGCTTCCGAGCAGTACTTC.

In this sample, this clonotype turned up many times. V and J are TRBV7-6 and TRBJ2-7; 9 nucleotides match TRBD2. Germline CDR1 is SGHVS and CDR2 is FNYEAQ. The ends lost 2 bases at V and 4 bases at J; junction bases unmatched: 6. CDR3 length: 15 amino acids. The CDR3 DNA follows: TGTGCCAGCAGCTTAATAGGCGGGAGGGATTACGAGCAGTACTTC. This encodes CASSLIGGRDYEQYF.

This clonotype has only a few counts. The V call is TRBV14, the J call TRBJ2-5; TRBD2 aligns across 10 bases. Trimming at V came to 0 bases and at J to 5 bases, leaving 6 bases not matched to a gene. This CDR3 contains 16 residues. Germline CDR1 is SGHDN and CDR2 is FVKESK. The CDR3 DNA reads as TGTGCCAGCAGCCAAGATCCTAGCGGGAGATTTGAGACCCAGTACTTC. This encodes CASSQDPSGRFETQYF.

This clonotype was seen repeatedly, ten times or more. This chain uses TRBV20-1 with TRBJ1-2, with 9 bases aligning to TRBD1. The CDR3 has 16 residues. V lost 2 bases to trimming and J lost 8 bases; unmatched junction nucleotides: 15. Per germline, CDR1 DFQATT and CDR2 SNEGSKA (reference sequence). The CDR3 loop reads CSARPLTGTGTEGYTF. The DNA of the CDR3 is TGCAGTGCTAGACCCCTCACCGGGACAGGGACGGAAGGCTACACCTTC.

There are many counts of this clonotype. The chain recombines TRBV7-9 with TRBJ2-1, with D possibly called TRBD1 or TRBD2 (5 bases each). The CDR3 is 13 residues long. The V and J ends lost 5 bases and 5 bases respectively, with 10 bases between them. CDR1 is SEHNR, CDR2 FQNEAQ, per germline (reference sequence). The CDR3 is CASSPGRNNEQFF. The DNA for the CDR3 is TGTGCCAGCAGCCCAGGGAGAAACAATGAGCAGTTCTTC. Full variable domain (outside the CDR3, taken from reference TRBV7-9 and TRBJ2-1): DTGVSQNPRHKITKRGQNVTFRCDPISEHNRLYWYRQTLGQGPEFLTYFQNEAQLEKSRLLSDRFSAERPKGSFSTLEIQRTEQGDSAMYLCASSPGRNNEQFFGPGTRLTVL.

Many counts were recorded for this clonotype. This sequence joins TRBV28 and TRBJ2-3; 7 bases agree with TRBD2. CDR3 size: 16 residues. Germline V gene lookup returns CDR1 MDHEN and CDR2 SYDVKM. J gave up 5 bases and V 8 bases, and 16 bases lay outside the gene matches. The CDR3 loop reads CASSLVPAGRGDTQYF. The CDR3 coding sequence is TGTGCCAGCTCCCTTGTACCAGCGGGGAGGGGAGATACGCAGTATTTT.

This rearrangement joins TRBV6-6 to TRBJ1-5; D is undetermined. CDR1 is MNHNY, CDR2 SVGAGI, per germline (reference sequence). CDR3 length: 14 residues. V was trimmed by 6 bases and J by 4 bases, leaving 13 bases between them. CDR3 bases: TGTGCCAGCAGGGAAAGGAATTTTAATCAGCCCCAGCATTTT. Its protein product is CASRERNFNQPQHF.

This clonotype was picked up a small number of times. The gene calls are TRBV9 and TRBJ2-1; D assignment may be TRBD1 or TRBD2 (6 bases each). Trimming removed 0 bases at V and 8 bases at J, with 18 bases between. Germline CDR1 and CDR2: SGDLS and YYNGEE. The CDR3 runs to 16 residues. CDR3: CASSVEGGASRDEQFF. DNA for the CDR3: TGTGCCAGCAGCGTAGAGGGGGGTGCATCGAGGGATGAGCAGTTCTTC.

This chain links TRBV7-6 with TRBJ1-4; tentative D call: TRBD1 (5 bases). CDR1 is SGHVS and CDR2 is FNYEAQ in the germline V gene. The CDR3 is 14 residues long. V dropped 4 bases and J dropped 7 bases, with 13 bases sitting between them. In nucleotides, the CDR3 is TGTGCCAGCAGCTCCTACCCCCAGGGTGAAAAACTGTTTTTT. It translates to CASSSYPQGEKLFF.

This clonotype has a handful of counts. The V and J genes are TRBV19 and TRBJ2-7; 8 positions match TRBD1. Trimming took 5 bases from V and 6 from J; bases not matched to a gene: 3. CDR3 length: 12 amino acids. Germline-derived CDR1 and CDR2 are LNHDA and SQIVND (reference sequence). In DNA form, the CDR3 reads TGTGCCAGTAGTGTCGACAGGGGCGAGCAGTACTTC. Residues: CASSVDRGEQYF.

This clonotype turned up a few times. V usage is TRBV14 and J usage is TRBJ1-1, with 9 positions matching TRBD1. Germline V CDR1 and CDR2: SGHDN, FVKESK. The CDR3 has 18 residues. V lost 3 bases and J lost 2; bases outside the gene matches: 13. The CDR3 is CASSHPVGDRVSNTEAFF. The CDR3 DNA reads TGTGCCAGCAGCCACCCCGTGGGGGACAGGGTATCCAACACTGAAGCTTTCTTT.